This T cell receptor beta chain was recovered during a study of blood T cell repertoires in COVID-19. Across the study: Donors in the United States, Italy and Spain gave samples during acute or convalescent COVID-19. PBMCs, B-cell-depleted T cells, or T cells provided the cDNA or gDNA that made up the material.

Trimming took 5 bases from V and 0 from J; bases not matched to a gene: 7. The CDR3 is 16 amino acids. Germline values: CDR1 LNHDA, CDR2 SQIVND (reference sequence). In the study's own analysis: Quantification of nucleated cells was approximated via reference gene primer amplification. Using immunoSEQ multiplex PCR, the repertoire was profiled, and TCRdb retains in-frame clones only, with some absent. That table supplies the V and J calls and clone size; D and trimming were determined from the DNA. The repertoire has fewer than 250,000 clones, approximately 91% of them found once; the top ten carry around 4.8%.

This sequence was found in a woman in her thirties or forties with acute or convalescent COVID-19. The V gene is TRBV19, the J gene TRBJ2-4, with TRBD1 matching over 7 bases. The sample taken for sequencing was peripheral blood. CDR3 region: CASSPRDRAAKNIQYF. DNA for the CDR3: TGTGCCAGTAGTCCCCGGGACAGAGCAGCCAAAAACATTCAGTACTTC.